The rows below give T cell receptor beta chains drawn from one sample of a study of blood T cell repertoires in COVID-19. Produced via immunoSEQ multiplex PCR; TCRdb's table is partial and in-frame only. The table has 100,000 to 150,000 clones, around 81% seen once. Input material: peripheral blood. Every receptor here comes from a man aged 30-40 years with COVID-19, enrolled during active disease. The CDR3 runs from the conserved cysteine through the conserved F or W. The D gene is left open where the match is weak. Clone size, where shown, is once, few, many, or a class for clones that have expanded.

size	J	D	V	CDR3	DNA
few	TRBJ1-5	NA	TRBV10-3	CAIREGRGQPQHF	TGTGCCATCCGTGAGGGGCGTGGGCAGCCCCAGCATTTT
NA	TRBJ2-2	NA	TRBV29-1	CSVKGLGGPGELFF	TGCAGCGTGAAAGGATTGGGAGGTCCCGGGGAGCTGTTTTTT
NA	TRBJ2-7	TRBD2	TRBV3-1/TRBV3-2	CASSLTSGRFNEQYF	TGTGCCAGCAGCTTGACTAGCGGGAGATTCAACGAGCAGTACTTC
once	TRBJ1-2	NA	TRBV27	CASSSIRSYGYTF	TGTGCCAGCAGTTCTATACGGAGCTATGGCTACACCTTC
NA	TRBJ1-5	TRBD1	TRBV3-1/TRBV3-2	CASSQRTGGDQPQHF	TGTGCCAGCAGCCAAAGGACAGGGGGGGACCAGCCCCAGCATTTT
NA	TRBJ2-2	TRBD1	TRBV5-6	CASRLGQTNTGELFF	TGTGCCAGCAGATTGGGACAGACAAACACCGGGGAGCTGTTTTTT
NA	TRBJ2-1	NA	TRBV6-2/TRBV6-3	CASSYSIGQRRNNEQFF	TGTGCCAGCAGTTACTCGATCGGACAGAGACGGAACAATGAGCAGTTCTTC
NA	TRBJ2-7	TRBD2	TRBV4-2	CASSQDLAGDEQYF	TGTGCCAGCAGCCAAGATCTTGCGGGGGACGAGCAGTACTTC
NA	TRBJ2-7	NA	TRBV30	CAWSGGGASRSYEQYF	TGTGCCTGGAGCGGGGGTGGGGCCTCCCGCTCCTACGAGCAGTACTTC
NA	TRBJ1-1	NA	TRBV5-1	CASSYIPVGGTEAFF	TGCGCCAGCAGCTATATACCCGTAGGCGGCACTGAAGCTTTCTTT
NA	TRBJ1-4	NA	TRBV7-9	CASSLAGGPTEKLFF	TGTGCCAGCAGCTTAGCCGGAGGCCCTACTGAAAAACTGTTTTTT
NA	TRBJ2-7	NA	TRBV11-2	CASRDTSYEQYF	TGTGCCAGCAGAGACACCTCCTACGAGCAGTACTTC
NA	TRBJ2-2	NA	TRBV14	CASSPRGGADTGELFF	TGTGCCAGCAGCCCTAGGGGGGGAGCCGACACCGGGGAGCTGTTTTTT
NA	TRBJ2-7	NA	TRBV28	CASSLPRGSGYEQYF	TGTGCCAGCAGTCTCCCCAGAGGGTCAGGATACGAGCAGTACTTC
NA	TRBJ2-5	TRBD1	TRBV2	CASSPRDSQETQYF	TGTGCCAGCAGTCCCCGGGACAGCCAAGAGACCCAGTACTTC
NA	TRBJ1-2	TRBD1	TRBV6-5	CASSSTGAEGYTF	TGTGCCAGCAGTTCTACAGGGGCAGAAGGCTACACCTTC
many	TRBJ1-1	TRBD1	TRBV28	CASRAHSGTGGTEAFF	TGTGCCAGCAGGGCCCACTCCGGGACAGGGGGGACTGAAGCTTTCTTT
NA	TRBJ2-4	TRBD1	TRBV11-2	CASSPWTGSKNIQYF	TGTGCCAGCAGCCCATGGACAGGGTCCAAAAACATTCAGTACTTC